The 22 T cell receptor beta chains in this list originate from one sample, sequenced in a study of shared clonotypes between healthy human individuals. This table comes from immunoSEQ multiplex PCR, and its TCRdb copy is limited to in-frame clones, with some not included. The data hold around 2,000,000 clones, with under 95% observed a single time. Naive CD8 cells lacked CD45RO, underwent positive selection for CCR7 and left out terminally differentiated effector memory CD45RA+ cells. The material sequenced was naive CD8+ T cells from PBMCs. These receptors originate from a man in his late teens or twenties in good health. Some clones in this sample may be carry-over from other donors' samples.

The chain couples TRBV6-5 to TRBJ1-2; TRBD1 aligns across 9 bases. This CDR3 is 12 amino acids long. The germline V gene has CDR1 MNHEY and CDR2 SVGAGI. With 6 bases clipped from V and 10 bases from J, the junction kept 6 bases outside the gene matches. In nucleotides, the CDR3 is TGTGCCAGCAGAGAGGACAGGGGAAACTACACCTTC. This codes for CASREDRGNYTF.

This chain connects TRBV7-3 to TRBJ2-3; 10 bases match TRBD2. The CDR3 sequence is 18 residues long. Germline V CDR1 and CDR2: SGHTA, FQGTGA. V trimming: 4 bases; J trimming: 4 bases; junction bases outside the gene matches: 14. Written as DNA, the CDR3 is TGTGCCAGCAGCTCCTACCCTCGAGCGGGAGGGCCATCAGATACGCAGTATTTT. Its protein product is CASSSYPRAGGPSDTQYF.

This sequence joins TRBV15 and TRBJ1-3; D not resolved. Trimming pared 3 bases from V and 2 bases from J, leaving 5 bases between. The CDR3 totals 13 residues. Looked up from germline, CDR1 is LNHNV and CDR2 is YYDKDF (reference sequence). CDR3 sequence (DNA): TGTGCCACCAGCAGTGGGACTGGAAACACCATATATTTT. Amino acid sequence: CATSSGTGNTIYF.

V usage is TRBV30 and J usage is TRBJ2-2; no definite D call. V gave up 5 bases and J gave up 1 base, with 17 bases separating them. The germline V gene has CDR1 GTSNPN and CDR2 SVGIG (reference sequence). The CDR3 has 16 residues. The chain's CDR3 is CAWGPTWLVNTGELFF. The CDR3 bases are TGTGCCTGGGGGCCTACCTGGCTAGTGAACACCGGGGAGCTGTTTTTT.

The chain couples TRBV29-1 to TRBJ1-2, with 8 bases lining up with TRBD1. The CDR3 has 14 residues. The ends lost 4 bases at V and 8 bases at J; junction bases unmatched: 12. Germline CDR1 SQVTM, CDR2 ANQGSEA. Here the CDR3 reads CSVGVDRVLFGYTF. In nucleotides, the CDR3 is TGCAGCGTTGGGGTGGACAGGGTTCTTTTCGGCTACACCTTC. Filled out from reference TRBV29-1 and TRBJ1-2, the complete variable domain reads SAVISQKPSRDICQRGTSLTIQCQVDSQVTMMFWYRQQPGQSLTLIATANQGSEATYESGFVIDKFPISRPNLTFSTLTVSNMSPEDSSIYLCSVGVDRVLFGYTFGSGTRLTVV.

As regards this clone: The sample holds other DNA sequences that translate to the same CDR3. The CDR3 is CASSLGGSTEAFF. The CDR3 DNA sequence: TGTGCCAGCAGCCTCGGGGGTAGCACTGAAGCTTTCTTT. The rearrangement links TRBV7-3 to TRBJ1-1, with D tentatively TRBD1 (5 bases). Trimming took off 5 bases at V and 4 bases at J, with 11 bases between the two ends. The germline gives CDR1 SGHTA, CDR2 FQGTGA. This CDR3 is 13 amino acids long.

The J gene is TRBJ1-1, the V gene TRBV2; D unresolved. Germline V lookup: CDR1 SNHLY, CDR2 FYNNEI. The CDR3 is 12 residues long. V lost 4 bases, J lost 8 bases, and 11 bases lay in between. The CDR3 protein is CASSGRRGEAFF. The CDR3 DNA reads as TGTGCCAGCAGTGGACGTAGAGGAGAAGCTTTCTTT.

This clone was detected only once. The rearrangement joins TRBV4-2 to TRBJ1-3; D is undetermined. V was cut by 0 bases and J by 4 bases, with 13 bases left in between. CDR1 is LGHNA, CDR2 YNFKEQ, per germline. This CDR3 contains 16 residues. CDR3 nucleotide sequence: TGTGCCAGCAGCCAAGATAGGACCAGGACGGGAAACACCATATATTTT. Its translation: CASSQDRTRTGNTIYF.

V gene TRBV29-1 combines with J gene TRBJ2-7, with TRBD2 as a possible D gene (6 bases). V shed 5 bases and J shed 0 bases, with 14 bases lying between them. CDR3 length equals 14 residues. Germline loops: CDR1 SQVTM, CDR2 ANQGSEA. CDR3 sequence reads: CSVIDGGVSYEQYF. The DNA of the CDR3 is TGCAGCGTTATCGACGGAGGGGTCTCCTACGAGCAGTACTTC.

The chain joins TRBV30 to TRBJ1-2, with D uncertain. Looked up from germline, CDR1 is GTSNPN and CDR2 is SVGIG (reference sequence). The CDR3 is made up of 13 amino acids. Trimming pared 2 bases from V and 2 bases from J, leaving 9 bases between. The CDR3 loop reads CAWSYVQNYGYTF. For the CDR3, the DNA is TGTGCCTGGAGTTATGTACAGAACTATGGCTACACCTTC.

With regard to this clone: The same CDR3 arises from other DNA sequences in this sample as well. V usage is TRBV5-1 and J usage is TRBJ1-4; D is undetermined. Germline CDR1 reads SGHRS; CDR2 reads YFSETQ. CDR3 length: 12 amino acids. V was clipped by 0 bases and J by 8 bases, with 5 bases between them. The CDR3 protein is CASSLGGEKLFF. CDR3 bases: TGCGCCAGCAGCTTGGGAGGGGAAAAACTGTTTTTT.

To note about this clone: Other nucleotide sequences from this sample produce the same CDR3. V gene TRBV9 combines with J gene TRBJ2-5; D tentatively fits TRBD1 or TRBD2 (6 bases each). Trimming took off 2 bases at V and 1 base at J, with 9 bases between the two ends. There are 14 residues in the CDR3. Looked up from germline, CDR1 is SGDLS and CDR2 is YYNGEE. The CDR3 DNA sequence: TGTGCCAGCAGCGTCGGAGGGGGCCAAGAGACCCAGTACTTC. This codes for CASSVGGGQETQYF.

As concerns this clone: This same CDR3 is encoded by further DNA sequences in the sample. The chain is built from TRBV19 and TRBJ1-1, with D unresolved. This CDR3 has 11 amino acids. The germline CDR1 and CDR2 sequences are LNHDA and SQIVND (reference sequence). V dropped 3 bases and J dropped 5 bases, with 4 bases sitting between them. CDR3 loop: CASSMGTEAFF. CDR3 DNA sequence: TGTGCCAGTAGTATGGGGACTGAAGCTTTCTTT.

The chain combines TRBV27 with TRBJ2-4; tentative D call: TRBD1 (7 bases). Germline V lookup: CDR1 MNHEY, CDR2 SMNVEV (reference sequence). The V end lost 3 bases, the J end lost 8 bases, and 17 bases lay between the germline ends. This CDR3 spans 15 amino acids. The DNA of the CDR3 is TGTGCCAGCAGTTTTCGTGGCAGGGGGGCGGACATTCAGTACTTC. It yields the protein CASSFRGRGADIQYF.

As for this clone: Within the sample, other DNA sequences also encode this same CDR3. The chain combines TRBV9 with TRBJ1-3; D uncertain. This CDR3 comprises 14 residues. With 4 bases removed from V and 0 bases from J, the gap between germline ends came to 8 bases. Germline V lookup: CDR1 SGDLS, CDR2 YYNGEE. The CDR3 region is CASSPADSGNTIYF. In DNA, the CDR3 is TGTGCCAGCAGCCCCGCGGACTCTGGAAACACCATATATTTT.

This chain joins TRBV19 and TRBJ2-6, with 9 bases fitting TRBD1. The CDR3 sequence is 16 residues long. The germline gives CDR1 LNHDA, CDR2 SQIVND (reference sequence). V was clipped by 3 bases and J by 7 bases; unmatched bases: 7. The CDR3 DNA is TGTGCCAGTAGTATGGGACAGGGTACGGGAGCCAACGTCCTGACTTTC. Translating it yields CASSMGQGTGANVLTF.

CDR3 loop: CASSDGTGVDEQYF. The CDR3 DNA sequence: TGTGCCAGCAGTGATGGGACAGGGGTCGACGAGCAGTACTTC. The V and J genes are TRBV6-6 and TRBJ2-7, with 10 bases identical to TRBD1. The CDR3 contains 14 residues. The V segment lost 5 bases and the J segment 5 bases; nucleotides outside the gene matches: 6. Germline V gene data show CDR1 as MNHNY and CDR2 as SVGAGI (reference sequence).

The V and J genes are TRBV2 and TRBJ2-2; D unresolved. This CDR3 region has 12 residues. Germline CDR1 is SNHLY and CDR2 is FYNNEI. Trimming shortened V by 8 bases and J by 2 bases, and 6 bases separated the two germline ends. This CDR3 is CASHPNTGELFF. DNA of the CDR3: TGTGCCAGCCACCCTAACACCGGGGAGCTGTTTTTT.

The chain couples TRBV27 to TRBJ2-7, with D unresolved. This CDR3 is built from 12 residues. Germline CDR1 reads MNHEY; CDR2 reads SMNVEV (reference sequence). The V end was cut by 4 bases, the J end by 6 bases, with 10 bases between. The CDR3 DNA is TGTGCCAGCAGTTCCCCTCCCGCCGAGCAGTACTTC. It specifies CASSSPPAEQYF.

CDR3 residues: CASSARTLTRYEQYF. CDR3 nucleotide sequence: TGTGCCAGCAGCGCCCGCACTCTTACTCGCTACGAGCAGTACTTC. J is TRBJ2-7 and V is TRBV9; D not certain. The length of the CDR3 is 15 residues. CDR1 is SGDLS and CDR2 is YYNGEE in the germline V gene. Trimming took off 3 bases at V and 3 bases at J, with 16 bases between the two ends.

The chain couples TRBV7-3 to TRBJ2-3; D possibly matches TRBD1 or TRBD2 (5 bases each). Per germline, CDR1 SGHTA and CDR2 FQGTGA. The CDR3 sequence is 15 residues long. V was trimmed by 5 bases and J by 1 base, leaving 13 bases between them. CDR3 amino acids: CASSRGTTGTDTQYF. DNA of the CDR3: TGTGCCAGCAGCCGAGGGACGACCGGCACAGATACGCAGTATTTT.

J is TRBJ2-3 and V is TRBV14; maybe TRBD2 (6 bases). The CDR3 is 13 residues long. Germline assignment: CDR1 SGHDN and CDR2 FVKESK. The ends were cut back, 4 bases at V and 10 bases at J, with 15 bases in the middle. The CDR3 nucleotides read TGTGCCAGCAGCCCGATGACTAGTCTCGCGCAGTATTTT. It codes for CASSPMTSLAQYF.